Below, 14 T cell receptor beta chains from the same sample are listed, as sequenced in a study of spatial heterogeneity in lung cancer. TCRdb used MiXCR to reprocess the 5' RACE reads, holding one entry per CDR3 protein. This table holds around 50,000 distinct CDR3 sequences, roughly 7.6% found once. The sample's time point: sample taken at primary tumor resection. The authors sequenced whole RNA from tumor, nontumor lung or frozen PBMC without sorting. The source material was PBMCs, sampled at surgery. The receptors originated from a female donor with early-stage non-small cell lung cancer.

This clonotype was seen many times. The chain employs TRBV4-3 and TRBJ1-1, with a tentative D call TRBD1 (6 bases). This CDR3 has 16 residues. Trimming pared 4 bases from V and 1 base from J, leaving 16 bases between. The germline gives CDR1 LGHNA, CDR2 YSLEER. The CDR3 here is CASSRQVGGQNTEAFF. In DNA, the CDR3 is TGCGCCAGCAGCCGCCAGGTGGGGGGGCAGAACACTGAAGCTTTCTTT.

CDR3 sequence reads: CASSSADTQYF. The CDR3 DNA sequence: TGTGCCAGCAGCTCCGCGGATACGCAGTATTTT. The rearrangement links TRBV11-2 to TRBJ2-3, with D uncertain. The CDR3 consists of 11 residues. V was pared by 4 bases and J by 6 bases, with 5 bases between. Germline-derived CDR1 and CDR2 are SGHAT and FQNNGV.

This chain links TRBV6-1 with TRBJ1-5, with D possibly TRBD1 on 5 matching bases. Germline V CDR1 and CDR2: MNHNS, SASEGT. This CDR3 is 12 amino acids long. The V end was cut by 0 bases, the J end by 11 bases, with 8 bases between. The DNA for the CDR3 is TGTGCCAGCAGTGAAGCGCGACAGTCCCAGCATTTT. It specifies CASSEARQSQHF.

The sample holds a few counts of this clonotype. The chain links TRBV10-3 to TRBJ1-6, with D possibly being TRBD1 (5 bases). Germline CDR1 reads ENHRY; CDR2 reads SYGVKD. The CDR3 consists of 14 residues. With 7 bases removed from V and 7 bases from J, the gap between germline ends came to 14 bases. The CDR3 nucleotides read TGTGCCATCAAACCCCAGGGAGACAATTCACCCCTCCACTTT. Protein sequence: CAIKPQGDNSPLHF.

This clonotype occurred many times. This chain connects TRBV13 to TRBJ2-1, with 7 bases aligning to TRBD2. J was trimmed by 10 bases and V by 2 bases; bases with no gene match: 5. The germline gives CDR1 PRHDT, CDR2 FYEKMQ (reference sequence). The CDR3 contains 13 residues. The CDR3 here is CASSLSEGGEQFF. The DNA of the CDR3 is TGTGCCAGCAGCTTAAGTGAGGGAGGGGAGCAGTTCTTC.

Worth noting for this clonotype: A much bigger clone sits one base away, suggesting this may be a read error. The chain carries TRBV3-1 and TRBJ2-1; D unresolved. The CDR3 is made up of 11 amino acids. Per the germline V gene, CDR1 is LGHDT and CDR2 is YNNKEL (reference sequence). The CDR3 sequence is CAGSQENEQFF. CDR3 nucleotides: TGTGCCGGCAGCCAAGAAAATGAGCAGTTCTTC.

This clonotype has a handful of counts. The chain links TRBV6-2 or TRBV6-3 to TRBJ1-1, with TRBD1 as a possible D gene (5 bases). There are 15 residues in the CDR3. The germline gives CDR1 MNHEY, CDR2 SVGEGT. V dropped 3 bases and J dropped 0 bases, with 11 bases sitting between them. The CDR3 is CASSYYSGVNTEAFF. CDR3 coding DNA: TGTGCCAGCAGTTATTACTCGGGGGTGAACACTGAAGCTTTCTTT.

The V and J genes are TRBV12-3 or TRBV12-4 and TRBJ1-1; TRBD1 matches 11 bases. The ends lost 6 bases at V and 0 bases at J; junction bases unmatched: 15. This CDR3 has 19 residues. CDR3 in DNA: TGTGCCAGCAGACCGGGACAGGGGGTATTGGGGGTGCTGAACACTGAAGCTTTCTTT. Translated: CASRPGQGVLGVLNTEAFF.

There are a few counts of this clonotype. This chain links TRBV7-9 with TRBJ1-2; the match to TRBD1 covers 8 bases. The CDR3 loop spans 12 amino acids. Per germline, CDR1 SEHNR and CDR2 FQNEAQ (reference sequence). Trimming cost V 5 bases and J 7 bases; bases outside gene matches: 3. CDR3 in amino acids: CASSLDRGGYTF. The CDR3 DNA follows: TGTGCCAGCAGCCTAGACAGGGGTGGCTACACCTTC.

This clonotype was seen repeatedly, ten times or more. V is TRBV6-5 and J is TRBJ2-2; D unresolved. V gave up 7 bases and J gave up 2 bases, with 8 bases separating them. Germline CDR1 reads MNHEY; CDR2 reads SVGAGI. This CDR3 comprises 13 residues. CDR3 bases: TGTGCCAGCACCCAGAGAAACACCGGGGAGCTGTTTTTT. Translated: CASTQRNTGELFF.

In regard to this clonotype: Its ends do not fully match the called genes, so a read error is possible. CDR3 amino acids: CAGSSRPGYNEQFF. The DNA of the CDR3 is TGTGCCGGCAGCTCCCGTCCCGGGTACAATGAGCAGTTCTTC. The rearrangement uses TRBV7-2 and TRBJ2-1; no reliable D call. The CDR3 has 14 residues. The germline CDR1 and CDR2 sequences are SGHTA and FQGNSA.

This clonotype was seen repeatedly, ten times or more. The chain combines TRBV7-2 with TRBJ1-6, with D possibly TRBD1 on 5 matching bases. CDR3 length equals 15 residues. The V gene's germline CDR1 is SGHTA and CDR2 FQGNSA. V lost 5 bases, J lost 4 bases, and 12 bases lay in between. CDR3 in DNA: TGTGCCAGCAGCCCCAGACAGCGTTATAATTCACCCCTCCACTTT. It translates to CASSPRQRYNSPLHF.

The rearrangement uses TRBV9 and TRBJ2-3; either TRBD1 or TRBD2 may fit D (6 bases each). Per germline, CDR1 SGDLS and CDR2 YYNGEE. The CDR3 runs to 15 residues. V gave up 0 bases and J gave up 9 bases, with 17 bases separating them. Here the CDR3 reads CASSVVGGGGATQYF. CDR3 in DNA: TGTGCCAGCAGCGTAGTAGGAGGAGGGGGAGCGACGCAGTATTTT.

In regard to this clonotype: This could be a read error, since a much larger clone is one nucleotide away. The gene calls are TRBV4-3 and TRBJ1-2, with a tentative D call TRBD1 (5 bases). CDR1 and CDR2 from the germline V gene are LGHNA and YSLEER. Between the trimmed V and J ends, which lost 3 bases and 8 bases, there was a span of 16 bases. The CDR3 length is 14 residues. CDR3 protein: CASSHTLGAEGYTF. In DNA form, the CDR3 reads TGCGCCAGCAGCCACACGCTCGGGGCAGAGGGCTACACCTTC.